This paragraph reports one TCR beta chain. Its antigen is still unknown. The input lacks base qualities; no much larger clone sits a single base away. This sample stems from a study of CD8 T cells in ankylosing spondylitis (dated by TCRdb to the late 2010s). For context, the study as a whole: T cell receptor beta repertoires were profiled in healthy donors and ankylosing spondylitis patients so that disease-linked TCR variants could be found. Samples of peripheral blood were taken, and for ankylosing spondylitis patients, synovial fluid was collected as well. In total, the full study cohort was made up of nearly 110 healthy donors and roughly 27 ankylosing spondylitis patients.

Per the germline V gene (reference sequence), DFQATT is the CDR1 and SNEGSKA is the CDR2. From cysteine to phenylalanine, the CDR3 is 15 amino acids long. Kept here is only the CDR3 DNA, which spans 45 bases and is read in frame from base 1. Relative to germline, V is 3 bases shorter and J is 0 bases shorter, with 14 bases between their ends. Overall results and qualifications from the work: Significant enrichment of the disease-linked clones was reported in matched synovial fluid samples from ankylosing spondylitis patients. In peripheral blood, the disease-linked clones were found at relatively low frequencies and had a CD8+ phenotype. Some TCR beta motif variants had previously been reported in synovial fluid and blood of reactive arthritis patients, which suggested common disease-initiation mechanisms. A TCR beta motif of eight highly homologous amino acid variants appeared characteristic of blood from ankylosing spondylitis patients.

The instrument given in TCRdb is Illumina HiSeq 2500. Quantitative 5'-RACE with molecular barcodes was used to prepare TCR beta libraries. The paper's data handling went like this. A new computational method based on a probabilistic model of VDJ rearrangement was used to identify disease-linked TCR variants. The public sequencing data were trimmed at Q25 with fastp and processed into clonotypes with MiXCR by TCRdb, which kept only in-frame beta chains. A single entry per CDR3 protein holds the most common genes and DNA from its merged rows. TCRdb, not the original authors, processed these V and J calls. Within this sample are hundreds of thousands of distinct CDR3 sequences, with 12% of them counted one time only. The ten biggest clones cover 0.51% of the sample.

The sequence was collected from a male donor with ankylosing spondylitis. The sequence joins TRBV20-1 to TRBJ1-1; too little of a D gene remains to name it. The sequenced material came from blood, either unsorted or a sorted T cell fraction (not recorded which). The bases are TGCAGTGCTAGTCCCGGGTCCTACATGAACACTGAAGCTTTCTTT. Its translation reads: CSASPGSYMNTEAFF.